These 27 T cell receptor beta chains originate from one sample sequenced in a study of identical twins. TCRdb itself ran the 5' RACE reads through MiXCR, one entry per CDR3 protein. Altogether 200,000 to 250,000 distinct CDR3 sequences are present, under 12% being singletons, with the ten largest covering about 9.1%. The sequenced sample was memory T cells sorted from blood. Receptor source: a man in his fifties or sixties in good health.

This clonotype appeared many times. The chain has TRBV12-3 or TRBV12-4 and TRBJ1-1; D ambiguous. The CDR3 spans 13 residues. V lost 6 bases and J 0 bases, leaving 8 bases between the germline ends. CDR3 residues: CASRQSMNTEAFF. As DNA, the CDR3 is TGTGCCAGCAGGCAGAGCATGAACACTGAAGCTTTCTTT.

This clonotype came up many times. The CDR3 coding sequence is TGCGCCAGCAGCTTAGCGCAGGGCTCTGATACGCAGTATTTT. Translating it yields CASSLAQGSDTQYF. The rearrangement links TRBV5-1 to TRBJ2-3, with D perhaps matching TRBD1 (5 bases). The CDR3 sequence is 14 residues long. V shed 2 bases and J shed 6 bases, with 13 bases lying between them. The germline gives CDR1 SGHRS, CDR2 YFSETQ.

This clonotype occurred a few times. This chain links TRBV7-9 with TRBJ2-7, with D possibly matching TRBD1 (6 bases). The V end lost 0 bases, the J end lost 0 bases, and 12 bases lay between the germline ends. The CDR3 is 16 amino acids. CDR1 and CDR2 from the germline V gene are SEHNR and FQNEAQ (reference sequence). CDR3 bases: TGTGCCAGCAGCTTAGCGCTAGGGACACTCTCCTACGAGCAGTACTTC. This codes for CASSLALGTLSYEQYF.

The chain joins TRBV28 to TRBJ1-1, with TRBD1 matching 7 bases. The J segment lost 3 bases and the V segment lost 5 bases, leaving 6 bases of the junction unmatched. CDR1 and CDR2 from the germline V gene are MDHEN and SYDVKM. The CDR3 covers 14 residues. CDR3 sequence: CASSPPGQYTEAFF. DNA of the CDR3: TGTGCCAGCAGTCCCCCGGGACAGTACACTGAAGCTTTCTTT.

V and J are TRBV20-1 and TRBJ2-1; TRBD2 might be the D (5 bases). This CDR3 has 14 amino acids. Looked up from germline, CDR1 is DFQATT and CDR2 is SNEGSKA (reference sequence). V lost 3 bases and J 0 bases, leaving 9 bases between the germline ends. CDR3 coding DNA: TGCAGTGCTAGCCCAGCGGCCTCCTACAATGAGCAGTTCTTC. Its protein product is CSASPAASYNEQFF.

This clonotype has at least ten counts. The chain recombines TRBV29-1 with TRBJ2-3; 7 bases match TRBD1. Germline CDR1 is SQVTM and CDR2 is ANQGSEA. The trim removed 7 bases at V and 1 base at J, leaving 11 bases unmatched. The length of the CDR3 is 15 residues. The CDR3 here is CSATGAGTRTDTQYF. CDR3 DNA sequence: TGCAGCGCCACAGGGGCAGGGACACGCACAGATACGCAGTATTTT.

The gene calls are TRBV7-2 and TRBJ1-6, with 7 bases aligning to TRBD1. In germline, CDR1 is SGHTA, CDR2 FQGNSA. CDR3 length: 16 amino acids. V was clipped by 3 bases and J by 6 bases; unmatched bases: 8. CDR3 DNA sequence: TGTGCCAGCAGCTTCGGATGGGACAGACGTAATTCACCCCTCCACTTT. This translates into CASSFGWDRRNSPLHF.

In this sample, this clonotype turned up many times. The gene calls are TRBV20-1 and TRBJ2-3; 11 positions agree with TRBD2. J gave up 4 bases and V 3 bases, and 3 bases lay outside the gene matches. The CDR3 extends over 14 amino acids. Germline V gene sequence: CDR1 DFQATT, CDR2 SNEGSKA (reference sequence). CDR3 nucleotide sequence: TGCAGTGCTAGTAGCGGGAGGGGTCCAGATACGCAGTATTTT. Its translation is CSASSGRGPDTQYF.

This clonotype has only a few counts. The chain links TRBV30 to TRBJ1-2; D is unresolved. This CDR3 contains 15 residues. V lost 1 base, J lost 1 base, and 13 bases lay in between. CDR1 is GTSNPN and CDR2 is SVGIG in the germline V gene (reference sequence). CDR3 protein: CAWSGVTDLNYGYTF. The CDR3 DNA sequence: TGTGCCTGGAGTGGGGTTACGGACCTTAACTATGGCTACACCTTC.

V and J are TRBV7-9 and TRBJ1-1; perhaps TRBD1 as D (5 bases). This CDR3 is built from 13 residues. V was pared by 7 bases and J by 0 bases, with 9 bases between. CDR1 is SEHNR, CDR2 FQNEAQ, per germline (reference sequence). DNA of the CDR3: TGTGCCAGCACTAAAGGGGTGAACACTGAAGCTTTCTTT. Translated, it gives CASTKGVNTEAFF.

The chain employs TRBV7-2 and TRBJ1-1, with TRBD1 matching over 7 bases. Germline CDR1 and CDR2: SGHTA and FQGNSA. The trim removed 5 bases at V and 4 bases at J, leaving 7 bases unmatched. The CDR3 is 14 residues long. This CDR3 is CASSLFQGGTEAFF. CDR3 in DNA: TGTGCCAGCAGCCTATTTCAGGGGGGCACTGAAGCTTTCTTT.

Ten or more counts support this clonotype. The chain combines TRBV5-5 with TRBJ2-5; D gene ambiguous. CDR1 SGHKS and CDR2 YYEKEE come from the germline V gene (reference sequence). The CDR3 spans 13 residues. Trimming left V 1 base short and J 2 bases short, with 6 bases between. The CDR3 loop is CASSLYVQETQYF. CDR3 nucleotides: TGTGCCAGCAGCTTGTACGTGCAAGAGACCCAGTACTTC.

This sequence joins TRBV10-3 and TRBJ1-6; TRBD1 is a possible D gene (5 bases). V was trimmed by 9 bases and J by 8 bases, leaving 14 bases between them. This CDR3 is 13 amino acids long. Germline CDR1 and CDR2: ENHRY and SYGVKD. The CDR3 here is CAIGTGVDSPLHF. As DNA, the CDR3 is TGTGCCATTGGGACTGGAGTTGATTCACCCCTCCACTTT.

Ten or more counts support this clonotype. V gene TRBV13 combines with J gene TRBJ2-5; D is tentatively TRBD1 or TRBD2 (5 bases each). The CDR3 totals 14 residues. From germline, CDR1 is PRHDT and CDR2 FYEKMQ (reference sequence). V dropped 0 bases and J dropped 1 base, with 6 bases sitting between them. CDR3 region: CASSLGGTQETQYF. CDR3 in DNA: TGTGCCAGCAGCTTAGGCGGGACCCAAGAGACCCAGTACTTC.

This clonotype has a count of ten or more. The J gene is TRBJ2-1, the V gene TRBV7-9, with TRBD2 matching 8 bases. Germline V gene sequence: CDR1 SEHNR, CDR2 FQNEAQ (reference sequence). This CDR3 is built from 13 residues. Germline trimming cut 1 base from V and 10 bases from J; bases unmatched to any gene: 3. The CDR3 spells CASSLDAGGEQFF. The CDR3 region has the DNA TGTGCCAGCAGCTTAGATGCGGGAGGCGAGCAGTTCTTC.

The chain employs TRBV6-2 or TRBV6-3 and TRBJ1-5; 7 nucleotides line up with TRBD1. V was pared by 6 bases and J by 6 bases, with 8 bases of the junction left unmatched. The CDR3 is 14 residues long. CDR1 is MNHEY, CDR2 SVGEGT, per germline. CDR3 sequence: CASSWDSAGQPQHF. In nucleotides, the CDR3 is TGTGCCAGCAGCTGGGACAGTGCCGGTCAGCCCCAGCATTTT.

The rearrangement links TRBV5-1 to TRBJ2-1; 7 bases map to TRBD2. Germline CDR1 SGHRS, CDR2 YFSETQ. The CDR3 has 15 residues. V was pared by 3 bases and J by 8 bases, with 11 bases of the junction left unmatched. The chain's CDR3 is CASSSGGRTFDEQFF. The CDR3 region has the DNA TGCGCCAGCAGCTCCGGCGGGAGAACCTTCGATGAGCAGTTCTTC. The full variable domain, in which reference TRBV5-1 and TRBJ2-1 provide the parts outside the CDR3, is KAGVTQTPRYLIKTRGQQVTLSCSPISGHRSVSWYQQTPGQGLQFLFEYFSETQRNKGNFPGRFSGRQFSNSRSEMNVSTLELGDSALYLCASSSGGRTFDEQFFGPGTRLTVL.

The chain employs TRBV7-2 and TRBJ1-5; D remains ambiguous. This CDR3 spans 13 amino acids. Trimming cost V 5 bases and J 9 bases, with 14 bases left between them. Germline V gene lookup returns CDR1 SGHTA and CDR2 FQGNSA. In nucleotides, the CDR3 is TGTGCCAGCAGCCAGGAGGCATTTCGGCCCCAGCATTTT. Translation: CASSQEAFRPQHF.

In its sample, this clonotype was seen many times. The chain employs TRBV28 and TRBJ1-5; D might be TRBD1 (5 bases). Trimming removed 3 bases from V and 11 bases from J, with 17 bases in between. Germline V gene sequence: CDR1 MDHEN, CDR2 SYDVKM. The CDR3 spans 14 residues. The CDR3 is CASSLGPSLGAQHF. In nucleotides, the CDR3 is TGTGCCAGCAGTTTGGGACCGTCGTTGGGGGCCCAGCATTTT.

This clonotype was seen many times. This chain links TRBV28 with TRBJ2-3; D ambiguous. The CDR3 consists of 11 residues. Trimming stripped 8 bases from V and 4 bases from J, with 7 bases between. The germline V gene encodes CDR1 MDHEN and CDR2 SYDVKM. CDR3 sequence: CASGTSDTQYF. CDR3 DNA sequence: TGTGCCAGCGGCACATCAGATACGCAGTATTTT.

In its sample, this clonotype was seen many times. The chain combines TRBV11-2 with TRBJ2-1; D call uncertain. The V gene lost 2 bases and the J gene lost 4 bases, with 18 bases spanning the gap. This CDR3 comprises 17 residues. CDR1 SGHAT and CDR2 FQNNGV come from the germline V gene. The CDR3 loop is CASSLRFGGSAYNEQFF. The CDR3 nucleotides are TGTGCCAGCAGCTTACGATTTGGCGGATCGGCTTACAATGAGCAGTTCTTC.

The V gene is TRBV7-9, the J gene TRBJ1-5; D is unresolved. Germline CDR1 is SEHNR and CDR2 is FQNEAQ (reference sequence). This CDR3 has 14 amino acids. Trimming took off 4 bases at V and 4 bases at J, with 11 bases between the two ends. The CDR3, as DNA: TGTGCCAGCAGCTCCCCGTTGTCGAATCAGCCCCAGCATTTT. Amino acids: CASSSPLSNQPQHF.

The genes are TRBV3-1 and TRBJ1-1, with TRBD1 as a possible D gene (5 bases). The CDR3 totals 13 residues. Trimming removed 3 bases from V and 0 bases from J, with 5 bases in between. Germline CDR1 reads LGHDT; CDR2 reads YNNKEL (reference sequence). Here the CDR3 DNA reads TGTGCCAGCAGCCAGACAGTGAACACTGAAGCTTTCTTT. Its translation is CASSQTVNTEAFF.

This clonotype was found many times. The J gene is TRBJ2-1, the V gene TRBV4-2, with 7 positions matching TRBD2. The CDR3 has 17 residues. Germline V gives CDR1 LGHNA, CDR2 YNFKEQ. Trimming took 0 bases from V and 1 from J; bases not matched to a gene: 6. This CDR3 is CASSQDLGGASYNEQFF. CDR3 coding DNA: TGTGCCAGCAGCCAAGATCTGGGAGGGGCTTCCTACAATGAGCAGTTCTTC.

This chain joins TRBV24-1 and TRBJ1-5; no reliable D call. CDR1 is KGHDR and CDR2 is SFDVKD in the germline V gene. Between the trimmed V and J ends, which lost 2 bases and 10 bases, there was a span of 14 bases. The CDR3 runs 14 residues. For the CDR3, the DNA is TGTGCCACCAGTGATTCATTACGACCTGAACCCCAGCATTTT. The encoded protein is CATSDSLRPEPQHF.

This chain connects TRBV5-1 to TRBJ2-5, with 9 bases that match TRBD1. Germline V CDR1 and CDR2: SGHRS, YFSETQ. The J segment lost 1 base and the V segment lost 5 bases, leaving 6 bases of the junction unmatched. This CDR3 region has 15 residues. CDR3 loop: CASRPDRGGQETQYF. CDR3 DNA: TGCGCCAGCAGACCGGACAGGGGTGGCCAAGAGACCCAGTACTTC.

Details on this clonotype: A much larger clonotype is one base distant, so this may be a read error. The rearrangement links TRBV20-1 to TRBJ2-1; 14 bases are a match to TRBD2. Germline assignment: CDR1 DFQATT and CDR2 SNEGSKA (reference sequence). The CDR3 is 18 residues long. As DNA, the CDR3 is TGCAGTGATAGACGTAGACGACTAGCGGGAGGGCCGGCGGGTGAGCAGTTCTTC. It codes for CSDRRRRLAGGPAGEQFF.